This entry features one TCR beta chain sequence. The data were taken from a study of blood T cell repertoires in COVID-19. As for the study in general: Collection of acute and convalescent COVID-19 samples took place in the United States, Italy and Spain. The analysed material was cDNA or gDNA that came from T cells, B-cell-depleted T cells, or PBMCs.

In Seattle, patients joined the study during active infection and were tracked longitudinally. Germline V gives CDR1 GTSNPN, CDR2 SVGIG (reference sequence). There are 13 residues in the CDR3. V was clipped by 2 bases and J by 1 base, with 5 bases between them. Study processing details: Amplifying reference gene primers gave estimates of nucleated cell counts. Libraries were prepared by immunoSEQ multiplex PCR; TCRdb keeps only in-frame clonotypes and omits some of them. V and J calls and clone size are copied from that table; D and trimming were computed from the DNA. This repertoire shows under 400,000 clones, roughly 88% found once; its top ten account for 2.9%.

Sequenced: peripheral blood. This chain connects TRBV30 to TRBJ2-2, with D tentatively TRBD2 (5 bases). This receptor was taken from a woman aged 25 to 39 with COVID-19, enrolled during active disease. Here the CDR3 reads CAWSSGNTGELFF. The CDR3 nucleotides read TGTGCCTGGAGTAGCGGGAACACCGGGGAGCTGTTTTTT.